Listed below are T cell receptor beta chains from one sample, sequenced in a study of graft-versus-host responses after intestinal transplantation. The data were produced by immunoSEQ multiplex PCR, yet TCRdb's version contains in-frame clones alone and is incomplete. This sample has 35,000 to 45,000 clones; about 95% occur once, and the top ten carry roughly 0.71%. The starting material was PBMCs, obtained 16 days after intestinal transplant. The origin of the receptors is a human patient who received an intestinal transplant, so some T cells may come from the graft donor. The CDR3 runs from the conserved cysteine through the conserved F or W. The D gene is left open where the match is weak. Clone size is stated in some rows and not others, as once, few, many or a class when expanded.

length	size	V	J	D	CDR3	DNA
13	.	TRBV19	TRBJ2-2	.	CATCPGSTGELFF	TGTGCCACCTGTCCAGGGAGCACCGGGGAGCTGTTTTTT
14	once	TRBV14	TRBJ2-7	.	CASSPFGEHYEQYF	TGTGCCAGCAGCCCCTTTGGGGAACACTACGAGCAGTACTTC
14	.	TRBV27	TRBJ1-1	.	CASSLFGLNTEAFF	TGTGCCAGCAGTTTATTCGGATTGAACACTGAAGCTTTCTTT
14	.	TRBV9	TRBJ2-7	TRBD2	CASSVGTSGYEQYF	TGTGCCAGCAGCGTAGGGACTAGCGGCTACGAGCAGTACTTC
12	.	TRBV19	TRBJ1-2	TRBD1	CASSPRTGGYTF	TGTGCCAGTAGCCCCAGGACAGGCGGCTACACCTTC
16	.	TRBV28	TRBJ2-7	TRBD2	CASSPSRLAGIYEQYF	TGTGCCAGCAGTCCCTCCCGACTAGCGGGGATCTACGAGCAGTACTTC
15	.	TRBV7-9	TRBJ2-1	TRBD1	CASRQGAGSYNEQFF	TGTGCCAGCAGACAGGGGGCAGGGTCCTACAATGAGCAGTTCTTC
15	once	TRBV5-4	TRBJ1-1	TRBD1	CASSLRQGASDEAFF	TGTGCCAGCAGCTTGCGTCAGGGGGCGAGTGACGAAGCTTTCTTT
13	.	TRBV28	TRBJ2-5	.	CASTPLVGETQYF	TGTGCCAGCACCCCGTTAGTAGGAGAGACCCAGTACTTC
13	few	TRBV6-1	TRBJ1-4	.	CASSELSNEKLFF	TGTGCCAGCAGTGAATTGAGTAATGAAAAACTGTTTTTT
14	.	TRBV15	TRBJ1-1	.	CATSRGAKNTEAFF	TGTGCCACCAGCAGAGGCGCCAAGAACACTGAAGCTTTCTTT
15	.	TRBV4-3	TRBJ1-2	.	CASSPRTGANYGYTF	TGCGCCAGCAGCCCAAGGACGGGGGCTAACTATGGCTACACCTTC
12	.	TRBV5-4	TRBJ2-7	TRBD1	CASSSGTVEQHF	TGTGCCAGCAGCTCCGGGACAGTCGAGCAGCACTTC
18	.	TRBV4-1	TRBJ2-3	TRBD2	CASSQEYGSGSLTDTQYF	TGCGCCAGCAGCCAAGAGTACGGTAGCGGGAGCCTCACAGATACGCAGTATTTT
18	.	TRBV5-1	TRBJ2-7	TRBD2	CASSLAGPTSGRFYEQYF	TGCGCCAGCAGCTTGGCGGGGCCAACTAGCGGGAGGTTCTACGAGCAGTACTTC
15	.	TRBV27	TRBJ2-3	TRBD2	CASRPAGERTDTQYF	TGTGCCAGCCGCCCTGCGGGAGAGAGGACAGATACGCAGTATTTT
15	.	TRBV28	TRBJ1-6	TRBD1	CASRPPGTGNSPLHF	TGTGCCAGCAGGCCCCCCGGGACAGGGAATTCACCCCTCCACTTT
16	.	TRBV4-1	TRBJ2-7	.	CASSQEEGTFSYEQYF	TGCGCCAGCAGCCAAGAGGAGGGCACCTTCTCCTACGAGCAGTACTTC
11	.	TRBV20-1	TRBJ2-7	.	CSGWDTYEQYF	TGCAGTGGCTGGGACACCTACGAGCAGTACTTC
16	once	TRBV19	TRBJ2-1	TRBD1	CASSIRQGAYNNEQFF	TGTGCCAGTAGTATCCGACAGGGGGCGTACAACAATGAGCAGTTCTTC
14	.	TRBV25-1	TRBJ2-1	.	CASSRSVGYNEQFF	TGTGCCAGCAGCAGGAGTGTTGGCTACAATGAGCAGTTCTTC
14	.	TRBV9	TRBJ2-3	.	CASSVGDHADTQYF	TGTGCCAGCAGCGTAGGAGACCACGCAGATACGCAGTATTTT
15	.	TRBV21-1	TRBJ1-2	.	CASSKDEGADYGYTF	TGTGCCAGCAGCAAAGATGAGGGGGCCGACTATGGCTACACCTTC
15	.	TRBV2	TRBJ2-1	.	CASSVEGAEYNEQFF	TGTGCCAGCAGTGTGGAGGGAGCAGAATACAATGAGCAGTTCTTC
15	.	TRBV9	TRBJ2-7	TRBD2	CASSVKAGGPYEQYF	TGTGCCAGCAGCGTTAAAGCGGGAGGGCCATACGAGCAGTACTTC
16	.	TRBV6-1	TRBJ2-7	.	CASSEFGGWIRYEQYF	TGTGCCAGCAGTGAGTTCGGCGGGTGGATAAGGTACGAGCAGTACTTC
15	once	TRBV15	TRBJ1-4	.	CATRDRRGPNEKLFF	TGTGCCACCAGAGACCGCAGGGGCCCTAATGAAAAACTGTTTTTT
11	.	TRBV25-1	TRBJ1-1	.	CASSLGTEAFF	TGTGCCAGCAGCTTAGGCACTGAAGCTTTCTTT
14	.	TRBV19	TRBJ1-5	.	CASVLRVGNQPQHF	TGTGCCAGTGTCCTTCGTGTAGGCAATCAGCCCCAGCATTTT
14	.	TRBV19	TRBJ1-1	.	CASRPDGWNTEAFF	TGTGCCAGTAGACCGGACGGATGGAACACTGAAGCTTTCTTT
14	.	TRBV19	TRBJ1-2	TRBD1	CASTPGQGSYGYTF	TGTGCCAGTACCCCCGGACAGGGAAGCTATGGCTACACCTTC
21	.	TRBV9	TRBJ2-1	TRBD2	CASSGPRTSGRAYRSYNEQFF	TGTGCCAGCAGCGGCCCCAGGACTAGCGGGAGGGCCTATCGCTCCTACAATGAGCAGTTCTTC
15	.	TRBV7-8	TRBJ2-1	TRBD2	CASSLRDYPYNEQFF	TGTGCCAGCAGCTTGAGGGACTACCCATACAATGAGCAGTTCTTC
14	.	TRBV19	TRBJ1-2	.	CASTPWGDLDGYTF	TGTGCCAGTACTCCTTGGGGGGACTTGGACGGCTACACCTTC
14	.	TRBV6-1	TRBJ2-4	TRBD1	CASSAPGTGNIQYF	TGTGCCAGCAGTGCTCCCGGGACAGGGAACATTCAGTACTTC
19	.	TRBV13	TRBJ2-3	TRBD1	CASSLRDRGDFKNTDTQYF	TGTGCCAGCAGCTTAAGAGACAGGGGAGATTTCAAAAACACAGATACGCAGTATTTT
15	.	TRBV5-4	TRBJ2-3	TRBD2	CASKLAGGTPDTQYF	TGTGCCAGCAAACTAGCGGGAGGTACCCCAGATACGCAGTATTTT
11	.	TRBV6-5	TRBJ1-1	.	CASRTKTEAFF	TGTGCCAGCCGAACCAAGACTGAAGCTTTCTTT
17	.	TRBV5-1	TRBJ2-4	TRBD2	CASSLRASGRVENIQYF	TGCGCCAGCAGCTTGCGGGCTAGCGGGAGGGTCGAAAACATTCAGTACTTC
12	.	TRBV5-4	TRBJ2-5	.	CASSLGQETQYF	TGTGCCAGCAGCTTGGGCCAAGAGACCCAGTACTTC
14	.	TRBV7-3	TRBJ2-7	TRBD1	CASSWTGDSYEQYF	TGTGCCAGCAGCTGGACAGGTGATTCCTACGAGCAGTACTTC
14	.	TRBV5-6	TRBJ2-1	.	CATSPGTTYNEQFF	TGTGCCACTTCACCCGGGACCACCTACAATGAGCAGTTCTTC
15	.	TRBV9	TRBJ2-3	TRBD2	CASSVAGGYSDTQYF	TGTGCCAGCAGCGTAGCGGGAGGGTATTCAGATACGCAGTATTTT
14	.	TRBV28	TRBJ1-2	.	CASSKGLVGYGYTF	TGTGCCAGCAGTAAAGGGTTAGTAGGATATGGCTACACCTTC
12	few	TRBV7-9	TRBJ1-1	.	CASSLEETEAFF	TGTGCCAGCAGCTTAGAGGAAACTGAAGCTTTCTTT
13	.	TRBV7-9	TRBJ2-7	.	CASSPPRIDGQYF	TGTGCCAGCAGCCCTCCCCGGATCGACGGGCAGTACTTC
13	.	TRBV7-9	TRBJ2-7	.	CASSDRELAEQYF	TGTGCCAGCAGCGACCGGGAGCTTGCCGAGCAGTACTTC
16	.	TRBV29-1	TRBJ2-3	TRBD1	CSVDRYGQGGTDTQYF	TGCAGCGTTGATAGATATGGACAGGGGGGAACAGATACGCAGTATTTT
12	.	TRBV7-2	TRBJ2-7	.	CASSLESYEQYF	TGTGCCAGCAGCTTAGAATCCTACGAGCAGTACTTC
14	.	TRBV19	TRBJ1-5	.	CASTKGEVNQPQHF	TGTGCCAGTACCAAGGGGGAGGTGAATCAGCCCCAGCATTTT
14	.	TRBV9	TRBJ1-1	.	CASSIEPTNTEAFF	TGTGCCAGCAGCATAGAACCTACGAACACTGAAGCTTTCTTT
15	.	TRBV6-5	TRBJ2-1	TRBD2	CASSYSSGRADEQFF	TGTGCCAGCAGTTACTCTAGCGGGAGGGCCGATGAGCAGTTCTTC
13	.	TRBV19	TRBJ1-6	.	CASSTRTDSPLHF	TGTGCCAGTAGTACCCGGACAGATTCACCCCTCCACTTT